Listed here is a single T cell receptor beta chain. Its ends do not fully match the called genes, so a read error is possible. With random hexamers, reverse transcription was performed on about 0.5 to 1 ug of RNA. The method of amplification for TCR beta CDR3 was immunoSEQ multiplex PCR, covering 54 Vbeta and 13 Jbeta. TCRdb reprocessed the immunoSEQ multiplex PCR reads via MiXCR and lists one record per CDR3 protein. There are about 120,000 distinct CDR3 sequences in the sample; around 90% occur only once, and 0.14% lies in the top ten. The CDR3 is 14 amino acids. The germline V gene encodes CDR1 LNHDA and CDR2 SQIVND (reference sequence). The sample originates from a study of CD8 T cells in Susac syndrome. Controls matched for age and sex were healthy donors. TEMRA cells were FACS-enriched, and CD8+ and CD4+ T cells were isolated negatively.

This clonotype was sampled from a human donor in good health. The source material was CD4+ T cells from PBMCs. The V call is TRBV19, the J call TRBJ1-1; no clear D gene. CDR3 sequence: CASSIAGRSTEAFF. Written as DNA, the CDR3 is TGTGCCAGCAGTATAGCAGGCAGATCCACTGAAGCTTTCTTT.